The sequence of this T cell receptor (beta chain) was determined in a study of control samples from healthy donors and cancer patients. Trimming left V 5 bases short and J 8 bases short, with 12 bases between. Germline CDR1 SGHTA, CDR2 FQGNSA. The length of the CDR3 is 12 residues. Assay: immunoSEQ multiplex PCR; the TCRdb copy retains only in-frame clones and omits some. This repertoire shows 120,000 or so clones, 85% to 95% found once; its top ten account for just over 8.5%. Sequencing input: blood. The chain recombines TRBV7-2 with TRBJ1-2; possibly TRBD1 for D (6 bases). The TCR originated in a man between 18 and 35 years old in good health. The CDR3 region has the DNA TGTGCCAGCAGCCCTTACAGGGAAGGCTACACCTTC. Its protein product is CASSPYREGYTF.